The 23 T cell receptor beta chains below come from one sample, sequenced in a study of siplizumab effects on memory and regulatory T cells (dated by TCRdb to between 2018 and 2020). Their antigen targets remain unknown. Receptors were amplified or captured by the immunoSEQ multiplex PCR assay. TCRdb re-hosts the immuneACCESS table, in-frame sequences only. Its copies lack some clones; in the studies checked, an unresolved V gene accounts for under half of them, and the cause for the rest is not known. For this sample there are 12,000 or so clones; under 40% appear just once. The ten largest clones take up about a tenth of the sample. For around six days, cells in the mixed lymphocyte reaction were kept in coculture at 37 degrees C. Material for sequencing was CFSE-low (dividing) CD8+ T cells sorted from an allogeneic mixed lymphocyte reaction. These TCRs come from a human donor in good health; the cells came from an allogeneic mixed lymphocyte reaction.

The V and J genes are TRBV19 and TRBJ2-1; D unresolved. CDR3 size: 13 residues. V dropped 5 bases and J dropped 0 bases, with 5 bases sitting between them. Looked up from germline, CDR1 is LNHDA and CDR2 is SQIVND (reference sequence). CDR3 nucleotide sequence: TGTGCCAGTAGTTGGGACTCCTACAATGAGCAGTTCTTC. Translated: CASSWDSYNEQFF.

This clone was detected only a few times. The chain recombines TRBV30 with TRBJ1-1, with D maybe TRBD1 (6 bases). The germline V gene encodes CDR1 GTSNPN and CDR2 SVGIG (reference sequence). V gave up 2 bases and J gave up 3 bases, with 13 bases separating them. This CDR3 has 14 amino acids. The CDR3 sequence is CAWSKGQGYTEAFF. DNA for the CDR3: TGTGCCTGGAGTAAGGGCCAGGGGTACACTGAAGCTTTCTTT. The full variable domain, with the rest looked up from reference TRBV30 and TRBJ1-1, is SQTIHQWPATLVQPVGSPLSLECTVEGTSNPNLYWYRQAAGRGLQLLFYSVGIGQISSEVPQNLSASRPQDRQFILSSKKLLLSDSGFYLCAWSKGQGYTEAFFGQGTRLTVV.

This chain links TRBV7-9 with TRBJ2-6; a weak D match, TRBD2 (5 bases). There are 14 residues in the CDR3. V was cut by 9 bases and J by 0 bases, with 9 bases left in between. Germline V gene lookup returns CDR1 SEHNR and CDR2 FQNEAQ (reference sequence). CDR3 sequence (DNA): TGTGCCAGTTGTGGGAGCTCTGGGGCCAACGTCCTGACTTTC. It specifies CASCGSSGANVLTF.

The chain combines TRBV7-2 with TRBJ1-2; no clear D gene. Looked up from germline, CDR1 is SGHTA and CDR2 is FQGNSA. This CDR3 spans 11 amino acids. V was pared by 3 bases and J by 7 bases, with 6 bases between. CDR3 in amino acids: CASSFGVGYTF. In DNA form, the CDR3 reads TGTGCCAGCAGCTTTGGGGTTGGCTACACCTTC.

As to this clone: This may arise from a read error, as a much more abundant clone is one base away. Other DNA sequences of this sample code for an identical CDR3. The V gene is TRBV4-1, the J gene TRBJ2-7, with TRBD1 as a possible D gene (8 bases). With 6 bases removed from V and 1 base from J, the gap between germline ends came to 22 bases. Germline CDR1 MGHRA, CDR2 YSYEKL. The CDR3 contains 17 residues. This CDR3 reads CASSWKGGQGASYEQYF. DNA for the CDR3: TGCGCCAGCAGTTGGAAGGGAGGGCAGGGGGCTTCCTACGAGCAGTACTTC.

This clone was detected a few times. The rearrangement joins TRBV11-2 to TRBJ2-3; 11 nucleotides align to TRBD2. CDR3 length: 17 amino acids. The V segment lost 1 base and the J segment 6 bases; nucleotides outside the gene matches: 9. Per the germline V gene, CDR1 is SGHAT and CDR2 is FQNNGV. CDR3 residues: CASSLGLAGGPWDTQYF. Written as DNA, the CDR3 is TGTGCCAGCAGCTTAGGGTTAGCGGGGGGGCCTTGGGATACGCAGTATTTT.

This clone showed up just a few times. The J gene is TRBJ2-7, the V gene TRBV7-9; the D is unclear. The CDR3 totals 15 residues. Germline values: CDR1 SEHNR, CDR2 FQNEAQ (reference sequence). Trimming stripped 0 bases from V and 2 bases from J, with 11 bases between. Here the CDR3 DNA reads TGTGCCAGCAGCTTAGCGCTAGGCATAACCTACGAGCAGTACTTC. It encodes CASSLALGITYEQYF. The complete variable domain, with remaining parts taken from reference TRBV7-9 and TRBJ2-7, reads DTGVSQNPRHKITKRGQNVTFRCDPISEHNRLYWYRQTLGQGPEFLTYFQNEAQLEKSRLLSDRFSAERPKGSFSTLEIQRTEQGDSAMYLCASSLALGITYEQYFGPGTRLTVT.

This clone was seen a handful of times. V gene TRBV5-1 combines with J gene TRBJ1-1, with D perhaps TRBD1 (6 bases). CDR3 length equals 14 residues. Trimming cost V 3 bases and J 0 bases, with 9 bases left between them. Per germline, CDR1 SGHRS and CDR2 YFSETQ. The CDR3 nucleotides are TGCGCCAGCAGCTCCGGACAGATGAACACTGAAGCTTTCTTT. As protein: CASSSGQMNTEAFF.

This chain connects TRBV6-5 to TRBJ2-3, with 7 positions matching TRBD1. The CDR3 runs to 15 residues. Germline CDR1 reads MNHEY; CDR2 reads SVGAGI. V trimming: 4 bases; J trimming: 2 bases; junction bases outside the gene matches: 6. CDR3 in amino acids: CASSSGTVNTDTQYF. The CDR3 DNA sequence: TGTGCCAGCAGTTCCGGGACAGTGAACACAGATACGCAGTATTTT.

By share of the sample, this clone is medium-sized. This chain uses TRBV29-1 with TRBJ1-2; 12 nucleotides line up with TRBD1. There are 17 residues in the CDR3. V was pared by 6 bases and J by 3 bases, with 14 bases of the junction left unmatched. CDR1 is SQVTM and CDR2 is ANQGSEA in the germline V gene. The CDR3 region has the DNA TGCAGCGTAACGTTGTCTAGGGACAGGGGGCGCTACTATGGCTACACCTTC. Its protein is CSVTLSRDRGRYYGYTF.

This clone was counted between two and nine times. The rearrangement joins TRBV5-4 to TRBJ2-1; D is ambiguous. V lost 3 bases, J lost 6 bases, and 10 bases lay in between. The CDR3 loop spans 13 amino acids. Germline-derived CDR1 and CDR2 are SGHNT and YYREEE (reference sequence). Here the CDR3 reads CASSSAAVNEQFF. DNA for the CDR3: TGTGCCAGCAGCTCCGCGGCAGTCAATGAGCAGTTCTTC.

The genes are TRBV6-5 and TRBJ1-1; 7 nucleotides align to TRBD1. Per the germline V gene, CDR1 is MNHEY and CDR2 is SVGAGI. Trimming cost V 11 bases and J 5 bases; bases outside gene matches: 11. The CDR3 is 13 residues long. The CDR3 DNA follows: TGTGCCGCAAGACAGGGTCCAGGTACTGAAGCTTTCTTT. It is translated as CAARQGPGTEAFF.

The V gene is TRBV19, the J gene TRBJ2-7; the D gene is possibly TRBD1 (5 bases). V dropped 3 bases and J dropped 5 bases, with 11 bases sitting between them. Germline CDR1 reads LNHDA; CDR2 reads SQIVND (reference sequence). The CDR3 spans 13 residues. CDR3 sequence: CASSILGLNEQYF. CDR3 nucleotide sequence: TGTGCCAGTAGTATTCTGGGGCTGAACGAGCAGTACTTC.

The V and J genes are TRBV2 and TRBJ2-7; a weak D match, TRBD1 (6 bases). The CDR3 runs 15 residues. The ends were cut back, 0 bases at V and 5 bases at J, with 14 bases in the middle. Germline V gives CDR1 SNHLY, CDR2 FYNNEI. CDR3 in DNA: TGTGCCAGCAGTGAAGCGCGCACAGGGAACAACGAGCAGTACTTC. It specifies CASSEARTGNNEQYF.

Judged by abundance, this clone is medium-sized. The chain couples TRBV5-6 to TRBJ1-1; D possibly corresponds to TRBD1 (5 bases). V was clipped by 2 bases and J by 6 bases, with 14 bases between them. Germline loops: CDR1 SGHDT, CDR2 YYEEEE. The CDR3 runs to 14 residues. CDR3 in DNA: TGTGCCAGCAGCTTTGGGACTGGTTCCGCTGAAGCTTTCTTT. Encoded protein: CASSFGTGSAEAFF.

J is TRBJ2-7 and V is TRBV6-1; D is uncertain. This CDR3 has 14 residues. V was shortened by 2 bases and J by 12 bases, with 20 bases between the two germline ends. In germline, CDR1 is MNHNS, CDR2 SASEGT. The CDR3 nucleotides read TGTGCCAGCAGTGAATTTGGTTGGAAAAACCCCCCGTACTTC. It yields the protein CASSEFGWKNPPYF.

V and J are TRBV7-9 and TRBJ1-1; D is ambiguous. CDR3 length: 15 residues. Germline loops: CDR1 SEHNR, CDR2 FQNEAQ (reference sequence). V was clipped by 5 bases and J by 4 bases, with 17 bases between them. The CDR3 is CASSQLIGVRTEAFF. CDR3 nucleotides: TGTGCCAGCAGCCAACTCATCGGGGTGCGCACTGAAGCTTTCTTT.

This clone was seen many times. V usage is TRBV30 and J usage is TRBJ1-6; a possible D gene is TRBD1 (5 bases). Germline CDR1 GTSNPN, CDR2 SVGIG (reference sequence). The ends were cut back, 5 bases at V and 4 bases at J, with 6 bases in the middle. The CDR3 is 12 amino acids. The CDR3 DNA follows: TGTGCCTGGGAGGGGTATAATTCACCCCTCCACTTT. Protein sequence: CAWEGYNSPLHF.

This chain uses TRBV9 with TRBJ1-2; possibly TRBD1 for D (5 bases). The V end was cut by 5 bases, the J end by 3 bases, with 14 bases between. This CDR3 contains 14 residues. Germline V CDR1 and CDR2: SGDLS, YYNGEE. CDR3 sequence: CASSSGGVDYGYTF. For the CDR3, the DNA is TGTGCCAGCAGTTCCGGGGGGGTAGACTATGGCTACACCTTC.

In this sample, this clone turned up a few times. CDR3 region: CASSFRDSYNEQFF. The CDR3 region has the DNA TGTGCCAGCAGTTTCCGGGATTCCTACAATGAGCAGTTCTTC. The V gene is TRBV27, the J gene TRBJ2-1, with D maybe TRBD2 (5 bases). V was shortened by 3 bases and J by 1 base, with 7 bases between the two germline ends. The CDR3 contains 14 residues. CDR1 MNHEY and CDR2 SMNVEV come from the germline V gene (reference sequence).

Remarks on this clone: A much larger clonotype is one base distant, so this may be a read error. This rearrangement joins TRBV4-2 to TRBJ2-2, with TRBD1 as a possible D gene (5 bases). From germline, CDR1 is LGHNA and CDR2 YNFKEQ. The CDR3 contains 14 residues. The V and J ends lost 3 bases and 5 bases respectively, with 10 bases between them. CDR3 sequence reads: CASSQWTTTGELFF. Here the CDR3 DNA reads TGTGCCAGCAGCCAGTGGACAACGACCGGGGAGCTGTTTTTT.

The rearrangement uses TRBV7-6 and TRBJ2-7; 7 bases map to TRBD1. From germline, CDR1 is SGHVS and CDR2 FNYEAQ. The CDR3 contains 14 residues. V lost 8 bases to trimming and J lost 2 bases; unmatched junction nucleotides: 9. CDR3 amino acids: CASALRDSPYEQYF. CDR3 nucleotide sequence: TGTGCCAGCGCCCTCCGGGACAGCCCCTACGAGCAGTACTTC.

This clone is medium-sized. The V call is TRBV30, the J call TRBJ1-5; 10 positions agree with TRBD1. Germline V gives CDR1 GTSNPN, CDR2 SVGIG (reference sequence). This CDR3 contains 14 residues. Trimming removed 3 bases from V and 6 bases from J; junction bases left unmatched: 5. In nucleotides, the CDR3 is TGTGCCTGGAGCCTCGGACAGGGGGTTCAGCCCCAGCATTTT. This encodes CAWSLGQGVQPQHF.